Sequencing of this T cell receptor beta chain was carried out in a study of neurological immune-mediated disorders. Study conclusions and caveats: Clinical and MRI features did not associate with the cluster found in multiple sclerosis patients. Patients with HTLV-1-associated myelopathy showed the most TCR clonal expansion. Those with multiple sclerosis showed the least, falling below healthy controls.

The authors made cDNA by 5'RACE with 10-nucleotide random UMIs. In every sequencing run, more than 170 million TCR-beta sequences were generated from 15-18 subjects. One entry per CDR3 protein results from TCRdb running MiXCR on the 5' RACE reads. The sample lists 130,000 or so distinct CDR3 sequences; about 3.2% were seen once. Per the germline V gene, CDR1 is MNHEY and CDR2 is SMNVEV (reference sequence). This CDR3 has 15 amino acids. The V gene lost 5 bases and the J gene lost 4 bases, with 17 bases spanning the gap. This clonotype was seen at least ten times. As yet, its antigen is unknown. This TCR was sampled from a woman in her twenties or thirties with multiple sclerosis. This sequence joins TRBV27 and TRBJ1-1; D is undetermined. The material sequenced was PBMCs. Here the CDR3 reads CASSHRPGRSTEAFF. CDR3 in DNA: TGTGCCAGCAGTCACCGCCCCGGGAGGAGCACTGAAGCTTTCTTT.